A selection of T cell receptor beta chains follows, all from one sample in a study of cytomegalovirus exposure and HLA in healthy donors. The assay was immunoSEQ multiplex PCR, and TCRdb's table has in-frame clones only and misses some. The table lists more than 60,000 clones. The sample comprised PBMCs. These TCRs come from a boy younger than 18 in good health and CMV-seronegative. Each CDR3 is given with its conserved first and last residue. Each record gives: CDR3 protein, CDR3 DNA, J gene, D gene, V gene. The D gene is left open where the match is weak.

CDR3 protein: CASSPLQGSDSPLHF
CDR3 DNA: TGTGCCAGCTCACCACTTCAGGGGTCAGATTCACCCCTCCACTTT
J gene: TRBJ1-6
D gene: -
V gene: TRBV18

CDR3 protein: CASSEQAGEPYEQYF
CDR3 DNA: TGCGCCAGCAGTGAGCAAGCGGGGGAACCCTACGAGCAGTACTTC
J gene: TRBJ2-7
D gene: TRBD2
V gene: TRBV10-1

CDR3 protein: CASSLVAGGSYNEQFF
CDR3 DNA: TGTGCCAGCAGCCTTGTAGCGGGGGGTTCCTACAATGAGCAGTTCTTC
J gene: TRBJ2-1
D gene: TRBD2
V gene: TRBV11-3

CDR3 protein: CASSPSTRLNEQFF
CDR3 DNA: TGTGCCAGCAGTCCGTCGACCCGACTGAATGAGCAGTTCTTC
J gene: TRBJ2-1
D gene: -
V gene: TRBV28

CDR3 protein: CASSWQTSGDEQFF
CDR3 DNA: TGCGCCAGCAGCTGGCAGACTAGCGGCGATGAGCAGTTCTTC
J gene: TRBJ2-1
D gene: TRBD2
V gene: TRBV5-1

CDR3 protein: CASSRGRDSNQPQHF
CDR3 DNA: TGTGCCAGCAGCAGGGGCAGGGATAGCAATCAGCCCCAGCATTTT
J gene: TRBJ1-5
D gene: -
V gene: TRBV7-6

CDR3 protein: CASSPGTSGRGLTDTQYF
CDR3 DNA: TGTGCCAGCAGCCCCGGCACTAGCGGGAGGGGGCTCACAGATACGCAGTATTTT
J gene: TRBJ2-3
D gene: TRBD2
V gene: TRBV11-2

CDR3 protein: CASKPGGQATNYGYTF
CDR3 DNA: TGTGCCAGCAAACCTGGGGGACAGGCGACTAACTATGGCTACACCTTC
J gene: TRBJ1-2
D gene: TRBD1
V gene: TRBV25-1

CDR3 protein: CASSFGAGGHQPQHF
CDR3 DNA: TGTGCCAGCAGTTTCGGGGCAGGGGGCCATCAGCCCCAGCATTTT
J gene: TRBJ1-5
D gene: TRBD1
V gene: TRBV27

CDR3 protein: CASSQRLAGVETQYF
CDR3 DNA: TGTGCCAGCAGTCAAAGACTAGCGGGAGTCGAGACCCAGTACTTC
J gene: TRBJ2-5
D gene: TRBD2
V gene: TRBV7-6

CDR3 protein: CASSGRRQISYEQYF
CDR3 DNA: TGTGCCAGCTCCGGAAGACGACAGATTTCCTACGAGCAGTACTTC
J gene: TRBJ2-7
D gene: -
V gene: TRBV2

CDR3 protein: CGGTDNYEQYF
CDR3 DNA: TGCGGCGGGACAGACAACTACGAGCAGTACTTC
J gene: TRBJ2-7
D gene: -
V gene: TRBV20-1

CDR3 protein: CAWSAPGNEQFF
CDR3 DNA: TGTGCCTGGAGTGCCCCAGGCAATGAGCAGTTCTTC
J gene: TRBJ2-1
D gene: -
V gene: TRBV30

CDR3 protein: CASSPSGTAYEQYF
CDR3 DNA: TGTGCCAGCAGCCCCTCAGGGACTGCCTACGAGCAGTACTTC
J gene: TRBJ2-7
D gene: -
V gene: TRBV7-3

CDR3 protein: CASSIGYSTTNQPQHF
CDR3 DNA: TGTGCCAGTAGCATAGGTTACAGTACGACAAATCAGCCCCAGCATTTT
J gene: TRBJ1-5
D gene: -
V gene: TRBV19

CDR3 protein: CAWSVRGTDHNEQFF
CDR3 DNA: TGTGCCTGGAGTGTACGCGGGACAGATCACAATGAGCAGTTCTTC
J gene: TRBJ2-1
D gene: -
V gene: TRBV30

CDR3 protein: CASSPGTGGSAEAFF
CDR3 DNA: TGTGCCAGCAGCCCGGGGACAGGGGGCTCGGCTGAAGCTTTCTTT
J gene: TRBJ1-1
D gene: TRBD1
V gene: TRBV5-6

CDR3 protein: CASSQDLRASGNTDTQYF
CDR3 DNA: TGCGCCAGCAGCCAAGATTTGAGAGCTAGCGGTAACACAGATACGCAGTATTTT
J gene: TRBJ2-3
D gene: TRBD2
V gene: TRBV4-3

CDR3 protein: CASSYSGTLSYEQYF
CDR3 DNA: TGTGCCAGCAGTTACTCCGGGACTCTTTCCTACGAGCAGTACTTC
J gene: TRBJ2-7
D gene: -
V gene: TRBV6-6

CDR3 protein: CASSPPTGSNTEAFF
CDR3 DNA: TGTGCCAGCTCACCACCGACAGGGAGCAACACTGAAGCTTTCTTT
J gene: TRBJ1-1
D gene: TRBD1
V gene: TRBV18

CDR3 protein: CATQGLGTEAFF
CDR3 DNA: TGTGCCACTCAGGGACTCGGCACTGAAGCTTTCTTT
J gene: TRBJ1-1
D gene: -
V gene: TRBV10-3

CDR3 protein: CASSLGRTEAFF
CDR3 DNA: TGTGCCAGCAGCCTAGGAAGGACTGAAGCTTTCTTT
J gene: TRBJ1-1
D gene: -
V gene: TRBV5-6

CDR3 protein: CASGSGQAYNQPQHF
CDR3 DNA: TGTGCTAGTGGCTCGGGACAGGCGTACAATCAGCCCCAGCATTTT
J gene: TRBJ1-5
D gene: TRBD1
V gene: TRBV12-5

CDR3 protein: CASSVDPPSGVHNEQFF
CDR3 DNA: TGTGCCAGCAGCGTAGATCCCCCTAGCGGGGTACACAATGAGCAGTTCTTC
J gene: TRBJ2-1
D gene: TRBD2
V gene: TRBV9

CDR3 protein: CALISGGAYTEAFF
CDR3 DNA: TGTGCCTTAATATCAGGGGGCGCTTACACTGAAGCTTTCTTT
J gene: TRBJ1-1
D gene: TRBD1
V gene: TRBV30

CDR3 protein: CASRLILGGRANEQYF
CDR3 DNA: TGTGCCAGCAGACTTATCCTAGGCGGGAGGGCCAACGAGCAGTACTTC
J gene: TRBJ2-7
D gene: TRBD2
V gene: TRBV7-9

CDR3 protein: CASSGAEGHLRGYTF
CDR3 DNA: TGTGCCAGCAGTGGAGCCGAGGGACATTTGAGGGGCTACACCTTC
J gene: TRBJ1-2
D gene: -
V gene: TRBV25-1

CDR3 protein: CASSVRTSGINEQFF
CDR3 DNA: TGTGCCAGCAGCGTCCGGACTAGCGGGATAAATGAGCAGTTCTTC
J gene: TRBJ2-1
D gene: TRBD2
V gene: TRBV9

CDR3 protein: CACSLGHNYGYTF
CDR3 DNA: TGTGCCTGCAGCTTAGGACATAACTATGGCTACACCTTC
J gene: TRBJ1-2
D gene: -
V gene: TRBV6-1

CDR3 protein: CASREQGPTGELFF
CDR3 DNA: TGTGCCAGCAGGGAACAGGGTCCCACCGGGGAGCTGTTTTTT
J gene: TRBJ2-2
D gene: -
V gene: TRBV2

CDR3 protein: CASSPNRDATEAFF
CDR3 DNA: TGTGCCAGCAGTCCGAACAGGGACGCCACTGAAGCTTTCTTT
J gene: TRBJ1-1
D gene: -
V gene: TRBV6-5

CDR3 protein: CASSVVADSYNEQFF
CDR3 DNA: TGTGCCAGCAGCGTAGTGGCGGACTCCTACAATGAGCAGTTCTTC
J gene: TRBJ2-1
D gene: -
V gene: TRBV9

CDR3 protein: CASSYSRASGGETQYF
CDR3 DNA: TGTGCCAGCAGTTACTCGAGGGCTAGCGGGGGTGAGACCCAGTACTTC
J gene: TRBJ2-5
D gene: TRBD2
V gene: TRBV6-6

CDR3 protein: CAGRGGMNTEAFF
CDR3 DNA: TGTGCCGGACGGGGGGGCATGAACACTGAAGCTTTCTTT
J gene: TRBJ1-1
D gene: -
V gene: TRBV10-3

CDR3 protein: CASTLNLLGSGTDTQYF
CDR3 DNA: TGTGCCAGCACCCTTAACCTGCTAGGATCGGGTACAGATACGCAGTATTTT
J gene: TRBJ2-3
D gene: -
V gene: TRBV9

CDR3 protein: CASSPPGLAGNTGELFF
CDR3 DNA: TGTGCCAGCAGCCCTCCCGGACTAGCGGGGAACACCGGGGAGCTGTTTTTT
J gene: TRBJ2-2
D gene: TRBD2
V gene: TRBV7-9